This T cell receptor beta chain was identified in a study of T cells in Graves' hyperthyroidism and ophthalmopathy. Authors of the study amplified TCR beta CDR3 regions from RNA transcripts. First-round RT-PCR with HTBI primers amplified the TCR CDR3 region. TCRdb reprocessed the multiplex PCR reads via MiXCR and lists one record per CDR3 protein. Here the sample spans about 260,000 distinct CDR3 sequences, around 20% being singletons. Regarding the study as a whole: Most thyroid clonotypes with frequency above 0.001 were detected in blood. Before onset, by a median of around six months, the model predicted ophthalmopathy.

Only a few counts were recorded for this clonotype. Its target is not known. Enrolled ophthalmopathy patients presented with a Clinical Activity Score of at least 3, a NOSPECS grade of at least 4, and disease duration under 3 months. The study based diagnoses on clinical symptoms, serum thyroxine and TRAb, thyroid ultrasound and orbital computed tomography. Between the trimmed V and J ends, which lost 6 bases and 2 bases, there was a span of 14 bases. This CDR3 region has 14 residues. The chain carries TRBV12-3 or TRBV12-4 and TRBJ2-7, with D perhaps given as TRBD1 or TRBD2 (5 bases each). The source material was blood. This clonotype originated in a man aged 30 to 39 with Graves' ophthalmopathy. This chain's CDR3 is CASRPGTATYEQYF. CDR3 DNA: TGTGCCAGCAGGCCCGGGACGGCAACCTACGAGCAGTACTTC.